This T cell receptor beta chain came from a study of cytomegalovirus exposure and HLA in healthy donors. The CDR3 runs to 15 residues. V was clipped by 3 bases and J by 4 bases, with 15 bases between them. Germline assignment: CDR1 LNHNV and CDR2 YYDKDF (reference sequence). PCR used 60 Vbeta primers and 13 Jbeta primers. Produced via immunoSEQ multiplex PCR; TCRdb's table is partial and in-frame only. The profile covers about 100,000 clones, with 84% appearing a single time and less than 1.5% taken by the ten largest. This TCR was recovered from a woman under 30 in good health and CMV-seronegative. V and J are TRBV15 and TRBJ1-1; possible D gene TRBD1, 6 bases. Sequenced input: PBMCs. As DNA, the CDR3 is TGTGCCACCAGCAGCCTCAGGGGTTTAGCCACTGAAGCTTTCTTT. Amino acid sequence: CATSSLRGLATEAFF.